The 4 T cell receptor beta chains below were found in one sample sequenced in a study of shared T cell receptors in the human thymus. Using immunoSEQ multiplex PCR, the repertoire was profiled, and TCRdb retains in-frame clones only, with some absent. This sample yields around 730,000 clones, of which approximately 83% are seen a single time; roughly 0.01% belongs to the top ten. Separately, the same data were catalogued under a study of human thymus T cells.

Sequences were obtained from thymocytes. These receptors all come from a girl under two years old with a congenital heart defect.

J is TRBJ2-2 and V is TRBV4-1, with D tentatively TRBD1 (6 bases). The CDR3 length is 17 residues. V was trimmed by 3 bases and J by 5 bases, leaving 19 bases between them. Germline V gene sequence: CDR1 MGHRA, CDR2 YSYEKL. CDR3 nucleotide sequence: TGCGCCAGCAGCCAGCAAACGTTTGGGGGCAGGACCGGGGAGCTGTTTTTT. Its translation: CASSQQTFGGRTGELFF.

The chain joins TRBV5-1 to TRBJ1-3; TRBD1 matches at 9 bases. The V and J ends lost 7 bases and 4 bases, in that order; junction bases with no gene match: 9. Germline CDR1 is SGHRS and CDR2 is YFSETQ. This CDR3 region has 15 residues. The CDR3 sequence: CASHRGPGSGNTIYF. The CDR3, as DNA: TGCGCCAGCCACAGGGGGCCGGGTTCAGGAAACACCATATATTTT.

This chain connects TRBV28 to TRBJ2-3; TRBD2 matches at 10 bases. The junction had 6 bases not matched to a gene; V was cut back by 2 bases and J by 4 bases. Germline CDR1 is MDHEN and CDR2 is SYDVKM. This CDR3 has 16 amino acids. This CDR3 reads CASSLILAGGSDTQYF. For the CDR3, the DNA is TGTGCCAGCAGTTTAATCTTAGCGGGGGGCTCAGATACGCAGTATTTT.

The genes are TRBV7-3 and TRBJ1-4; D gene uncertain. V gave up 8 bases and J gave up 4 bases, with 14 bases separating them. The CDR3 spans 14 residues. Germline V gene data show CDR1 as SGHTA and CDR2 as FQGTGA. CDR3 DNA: TGTGCCAGCGGGAGGGCAGACAATAATGAAAAACTGTTTTTT. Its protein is CASGRADNNEKLFF.